This T cell receptor (beta chain) was recorded in a study of kidney transplant recipient with SARS-CoV-2 infection. This clonotype was counted a few times. The CDR3 has 16 residues. CDR1 SGHAT and CDR2 FQNNGV come from the germline V gene. The V end lost 1 base, the J end lost 0 bases, and 12 bases lay between the germline ends. Each CDR3 protein gets one entry after TCRdb re-called the reads with MiXCR. The sample lists about 250,000 distinct CDR3 sequences; more than 25% were seen once. This sample comprised a blood sample, obtained at baseline and around day 110 from a kidney transplant recipient. The J gene is TRBJ2-5, the V gene TRBV11-2; no firm D call. This TCR derives from a male patient aged 30 to 40 who had COVID-19 and was a kidney transplant recipient. Part of the T cell pool may stem from the graft donor. The CDR3 region has the DNA TGTGCCAGCAGCTTAGGTACCGGAATGTACCAAGAGACCCAGTACTTC. Protein product: CASSLGTGMYQETQYF.